The 2 T cell receptor beta chains below all came from one sample that was sequenced in a study of control samples from healthy donors and cancer patients. Here immunoSEQ multiplex PCR was the method, and the copy in TCRdb shows in-frame clones only, minus some. The table records more than 85,000 clones, approximately 90% of them present only once. Sequenced sample: blood. Source of these receptors: a human donor in good health. The donor label of this sample is uncertain.

The chain uses TRBV5-6 and TRBJ2-2, with TRBD2 matching 7 bases. CDR3 length equals 16 residues. Trimming cost V 0 bases and J 3 bases; bases outside gene matches: 5. CDR1 and CDR2 from the germline V gene are SGHDT and YYEEEE. CDR3 residues: CASSLGGRAHTGELFF. CDR3 nucleotides: TGTGCCAGCAGCTTGGGAGGGAGGGCACACACCGGGGAGCTGTTTTTT. The variable domain in full, with the rest retrieved from reference TRBV5-6 and TRBJ2-2, is DAGVTQSPTHLIKTRGQQVTLRCSPKSGHDTVSWYQQALGQGPQFIFQYYEEEERQRGNFPDRFSGHQFPNYSSELNVNALLLGDSALYLCASSLGGRAHTGELFFGEGSRLTVL.

The chain links TRBV6-5 to TRBJ1-1, with 8 positions matching TRBD1. The CDR3 extends over 14 amino acids. Germline-derived CDR1 and CDR2 are MNHEY and SVGAGI. With 6 bases clipped from V and 3 bases from J, the junction kept 6 bases outside the gene matches. The CDR3 here is CASRFRGPDTEAFF. CDR3 bases: TGTGCCAGCAGATTCAGGGGGCCGGACACTGAAGCTTTCTTT.